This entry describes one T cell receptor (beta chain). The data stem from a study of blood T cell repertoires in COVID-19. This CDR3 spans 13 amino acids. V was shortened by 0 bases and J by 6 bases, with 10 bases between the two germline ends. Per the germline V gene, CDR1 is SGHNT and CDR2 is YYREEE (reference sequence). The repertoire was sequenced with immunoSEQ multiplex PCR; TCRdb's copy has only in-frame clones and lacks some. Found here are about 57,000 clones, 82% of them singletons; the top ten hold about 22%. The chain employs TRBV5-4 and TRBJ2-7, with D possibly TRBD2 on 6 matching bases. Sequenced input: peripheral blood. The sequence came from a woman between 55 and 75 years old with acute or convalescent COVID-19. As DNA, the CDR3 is TGTGCCAGCAGCTTGGTCGCGGAGGGCGAGCAGTACTTC. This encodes CASSLVAEGEQYF.